This record looks at one T cell receptor beta chain sequence and its context. Its antigen is unknown. Base quality data are lacking; no much larger clone is found one base away. Taken from the germline V gene (reference sequence), the CDR1 and CDR2 loops are SEHNR and FQNEAQ. V sheds 5 bases and J sheds 6 bases, leaving 11 bases between their ends. From its cysteine to its phenylalanine, the CDR3 spans 13 amino acids. CDR3 DNA is the only sequence kept; it has 39 bases, read in frame from the first base. The data belong to a study of STAT5B mutations in CD4+ large granular lymphocyte leukemia (dated by TCRdb to between 2021 and 2023). With regard to the full study: Among the healthy controls, the CDR3 'QG' motif was associated with a particular HLA allele. TCRbeta repertoires of CD4+ T-cell large granular lymphocyte leukemia patients were compared with those of healthy blood donors. Flow cytometry on FACSCanto II or FACSVerse showed that the purified fractions were more than 95% pure among lymphocytes. Broad study findings and their caveats: The main leukemic clonotypes were found to be private to each patient, although around 24% of the main leukemic clonotypes were detected at low frequency in the non-leukemic repertoires of other patients. The data were not HLA-matched, and the higher clonality in CD4+ T-LGLL than in CD8+ T-LGLL could be due to the relatively small sample size. Compared with healthy CD4+ repertoires, CD4-sorted patient repertoires appeared more clonal, and this difference remained even after the putative leukemic clones were removed. Enrichment of TRBV06-family usage was observed among the top patient clones (8/27) relative to healthy controls (2/35).

The healthy control group was made up of more than 35 blood donors, and the Finnish Red Cross blood service supplied their buffy coats. All TCR-sequenced material derived from peripheral blood: patient blood samples and healthy donor buffy coats. Peripheral blood mononuclear cells were isolated by Ficoll-Hypaque gradient centrifugation. CD4+ cells were magnetically purified from the buffy coats of healthy controls. Genomic DNA was extracted using the Gentra Puregene Cell and Tissue kit, and a Qubit 2.0 fluorometer was used to quantify it. The immunoSEQ assay at survey resolution was applied to genomic DNA for sequencing of TCRbeta rearrangements. The authors' pipeline ran thus. In the TCR sequencing data, the lowest productive clonotype frequency that could be detected was 2.59 x 10-5. Only productive TCRbeta rearrangements, meaning sequences that were complete and in-frame, were kept for the analyses. Sample clonality was computed as Simpson clonality in the immunoSEQ Analyzer version 3.0. Clones were categorized by frequency as very rare, small, medium, large (1-20%) or hyperexpanded (>20%). Generation probabilities were estimated with OLGA 1.2.3, V-gene circos plots were generated with VDJtools, specificities were searched for in VDJdb, and CDR3 motifs were identified with GLIPH. TCRdb's version of the immuneACCESS table is confined to in-frame rearrangements and falls short of the full clone set. An unresolved V gene accounts for under half of the shortfall where checked; the remainder is of unknown origin. V, J and clone size are taken as reported in that table, and D and trimming were inferred from the DNA itself. For this sample there are approximately 40,000 clones; approximately 84% appear just once. 0.3% to 0.45% of the sample belongs to the ten largest clones.

The sequence derives from a human donor in good health. Sequenced input: CD4+ T cells from blood buffy coats. This chain joins TRBV7-9 to TRBJ1-5, with TRBD1 perhaps the D gene, on 6 matching bases. The CDR3 protein: CASSPQGTQPQHF. The base sequence is TGTGCCAGCAGCCCACAGGGTACTCAGCCCCAGCATTTT.